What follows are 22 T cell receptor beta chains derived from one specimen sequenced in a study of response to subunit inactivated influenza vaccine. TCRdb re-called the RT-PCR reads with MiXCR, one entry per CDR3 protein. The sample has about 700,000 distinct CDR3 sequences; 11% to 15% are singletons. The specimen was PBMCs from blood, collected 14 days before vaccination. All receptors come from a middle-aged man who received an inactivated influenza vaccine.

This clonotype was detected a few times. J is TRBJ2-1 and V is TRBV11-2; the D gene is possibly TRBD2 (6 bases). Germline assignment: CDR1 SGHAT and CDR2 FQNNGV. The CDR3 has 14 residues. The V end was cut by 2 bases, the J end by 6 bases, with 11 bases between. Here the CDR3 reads CASSLRDSSNEQFF. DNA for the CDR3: TGTGCCAGCAGCTTACGGGACTCATCCAATGAGCAGTTCTTC.

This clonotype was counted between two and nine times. CDR3 residues: CASSYRPNEQFF. DNA for the CDR3: TGTGCCAGCAGTTACCGCCCCAATGAGCAGTTCTTC. The genes are TRBV6-6 and TRBJ2-1; no reliable D call. Germline V gene sequence: CDR1 MNHNY, CDR2 SVGAGI (reference sequence). The CDR3 runs 12 residues. The ends were cut back, 2 bases at V and 6 bases at J, with 5 bases in the middle.

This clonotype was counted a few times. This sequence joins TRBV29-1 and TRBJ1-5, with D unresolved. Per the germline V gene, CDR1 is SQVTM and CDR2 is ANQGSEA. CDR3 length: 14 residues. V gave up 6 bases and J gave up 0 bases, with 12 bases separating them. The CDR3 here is CSVSNSYSNQPQHF. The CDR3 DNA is TGCAGCGTCTCAAACAGTTATAGCAATCAGCCCCAGCATTTT. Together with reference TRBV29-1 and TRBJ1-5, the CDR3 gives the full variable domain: SAVISQKPSRDICQRGTSLTIQCQVDSQVTMMFWYRQQPGQSLTLIATANQGSEATYESGFVIDKFPISRPNLTFSTLTVSNMSPEDSSIYLCSVSNSYSNQPQHFGDGTRLSIL.

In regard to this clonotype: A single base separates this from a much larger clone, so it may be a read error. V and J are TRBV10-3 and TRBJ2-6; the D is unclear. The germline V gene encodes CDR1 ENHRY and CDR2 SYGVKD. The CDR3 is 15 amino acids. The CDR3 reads CAISDPLSEANVLTF. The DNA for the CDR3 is TGTGCCATCAGTGACCCCCTCTCTGAGGCCAACGTCCTGACTTTC.

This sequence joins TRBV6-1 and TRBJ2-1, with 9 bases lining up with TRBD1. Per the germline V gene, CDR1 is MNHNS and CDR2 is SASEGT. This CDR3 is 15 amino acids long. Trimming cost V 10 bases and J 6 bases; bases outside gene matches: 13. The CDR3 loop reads CATEVGTGIGNEQFF. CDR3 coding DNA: TGTGCCACCGAGGTGGGGACAGGGATAGGCAATGAGCAGTTCTTC.

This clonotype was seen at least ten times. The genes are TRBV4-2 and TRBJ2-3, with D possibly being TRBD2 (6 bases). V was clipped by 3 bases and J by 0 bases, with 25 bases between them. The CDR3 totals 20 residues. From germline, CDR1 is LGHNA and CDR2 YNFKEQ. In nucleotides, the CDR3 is TGTGCCAGCAGCCAGAGAGGGCGGGTCGGGGGTTTGCGGAGCACAGATACGCAGTATTTT. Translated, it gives CASSQRGRVGGLRSTDTQYF.

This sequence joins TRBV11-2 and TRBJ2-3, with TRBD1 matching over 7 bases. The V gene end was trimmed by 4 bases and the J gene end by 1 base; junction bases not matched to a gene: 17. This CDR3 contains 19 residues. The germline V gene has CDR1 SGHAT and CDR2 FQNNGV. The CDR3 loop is CASSSPMRRTGLRTDTQYF. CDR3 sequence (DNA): TGTGCCAGCAGCTCACCAATGCGGAGGACAGGACTTCGCACAGATACGCAGTATTTT. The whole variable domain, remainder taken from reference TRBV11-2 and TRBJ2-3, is EAGVAQSPRYKIIEKRQSVAFWCNPISGHATLYWYQQILGQGPKLLIQFQNNGVVDDSQLPKDRFSAERLKGVDSTLKIQPAKLEDSAVYLCASSSPMRRTGLRTDTQYFGPGTRLTVL.

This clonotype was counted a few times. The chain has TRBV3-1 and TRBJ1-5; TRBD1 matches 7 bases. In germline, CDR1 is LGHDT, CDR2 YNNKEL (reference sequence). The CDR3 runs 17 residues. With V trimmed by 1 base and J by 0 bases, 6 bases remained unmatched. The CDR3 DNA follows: TGTGCCAGCAGCCAAGGGACAGGCGAATATAGCAATCAGCCCCAGCATTTT. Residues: CASSQGTGEYSNQPQHF.

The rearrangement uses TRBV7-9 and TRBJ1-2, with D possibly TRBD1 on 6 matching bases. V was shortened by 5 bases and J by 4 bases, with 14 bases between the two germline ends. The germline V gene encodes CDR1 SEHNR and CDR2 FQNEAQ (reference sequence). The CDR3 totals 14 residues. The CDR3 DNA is TGTGCCAGCAGCGTCACCGGGACATTCTATGGCTACACCTTC. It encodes CASSVTGTFYGYTF.

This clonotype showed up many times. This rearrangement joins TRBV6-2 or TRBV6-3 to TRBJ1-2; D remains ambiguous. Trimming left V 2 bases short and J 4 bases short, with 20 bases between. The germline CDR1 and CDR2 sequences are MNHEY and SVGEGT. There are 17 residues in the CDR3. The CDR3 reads CASSYTEIPAPGYGYTF. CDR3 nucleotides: TGTGCCAGCAGTTACACCGAGATACCCGCCCCGGGCTATGGCTACACCTTC.

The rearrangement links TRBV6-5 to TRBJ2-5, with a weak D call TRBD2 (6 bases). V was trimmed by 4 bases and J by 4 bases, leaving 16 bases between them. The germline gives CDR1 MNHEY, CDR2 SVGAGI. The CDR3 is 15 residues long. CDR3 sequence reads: CASSFMGLDSETQYF. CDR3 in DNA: TGTGCCAGCAGTTTTATGGGACTTGACTCAGAGACCCAGTACTTC.

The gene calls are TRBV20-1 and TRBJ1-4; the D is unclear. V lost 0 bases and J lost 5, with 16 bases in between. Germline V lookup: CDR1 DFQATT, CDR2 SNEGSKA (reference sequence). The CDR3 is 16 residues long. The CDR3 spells CSARDLSAGKNEKLFF. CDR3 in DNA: TGCAGTGCTAGAGATCTATCGGCGGGTAAAAATGAAAAACTGTTTTTT.

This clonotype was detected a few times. The CDR3 DNA follows: TGTGCCACCAGCAGAGATCGTGCAGGGTCGAATTCCTATGGCTACACCTTC. Amino acids: CATSRDRAGSNSYGYTF. The chain has TRBV15 and TRBJ1-2, with D perhaps TRBD1 (5 bases). CDR1 and CDR2 (germline): LNHNV, YYDKDF (reference sequence). V lost 0 bases, J lost 4 bases, and 18 bases lay in between. The CDR3 has 17 residues.

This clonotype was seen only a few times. CDR3 nucleotide sequence: TGCAGTGCTAGAGTCCCCGCAGGGGGGAACTATGGCTACACCTTC. Protein product: CSARVPAGGNYGYTF. The chain recombines TRBV20-1 with TRBJ1-2; 7 positions agree with TRBD1. V shed 1 base, J shed 2 bases, and the junction held 7 bases outside the gene matches. The CDR3 is made up of 15 amino acids. Germline V gives CDR1 DFQATT, CDR2 SNEGSKA (reference sequence).

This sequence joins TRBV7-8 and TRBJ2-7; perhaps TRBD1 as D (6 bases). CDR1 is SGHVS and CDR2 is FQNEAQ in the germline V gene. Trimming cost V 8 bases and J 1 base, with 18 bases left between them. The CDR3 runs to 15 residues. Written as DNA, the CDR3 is TGTGCCAGCGCACCGACAGGACATTTTTCCTACGAGCAGTACTTC. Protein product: CASAPTGHFSYEQYF.

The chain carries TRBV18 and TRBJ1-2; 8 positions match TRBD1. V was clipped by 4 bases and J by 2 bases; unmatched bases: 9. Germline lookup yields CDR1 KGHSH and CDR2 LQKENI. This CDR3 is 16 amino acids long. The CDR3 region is CASSRTSGQANYGYTF. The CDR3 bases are TGTGCCAGCTCACGAACATCGGGACAGGCGAACTATGGCTACACCTTC.

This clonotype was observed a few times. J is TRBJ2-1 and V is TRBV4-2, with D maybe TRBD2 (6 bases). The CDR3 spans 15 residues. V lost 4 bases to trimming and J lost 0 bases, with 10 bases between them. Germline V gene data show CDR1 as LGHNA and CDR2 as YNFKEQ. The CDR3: CASSRPGASYNEQFF. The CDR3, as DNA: TGTGCCAGCAGCCGGCCGGGAGCCTCCTACAATGAGCAGTTCTTC.

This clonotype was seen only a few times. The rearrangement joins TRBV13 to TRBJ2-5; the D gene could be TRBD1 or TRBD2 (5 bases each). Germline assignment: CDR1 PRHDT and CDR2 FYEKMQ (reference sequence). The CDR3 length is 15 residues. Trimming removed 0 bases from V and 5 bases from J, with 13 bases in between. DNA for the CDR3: TGTGCCAGCAGCTTAGGTCGGGACCCCACTGAGACCCAGTACTTC. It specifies CASSLGRDPTETQYF.

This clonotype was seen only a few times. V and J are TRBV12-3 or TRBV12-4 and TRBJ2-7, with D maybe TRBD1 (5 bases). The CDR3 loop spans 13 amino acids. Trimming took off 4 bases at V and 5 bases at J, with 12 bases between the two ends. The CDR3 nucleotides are TGTGCCAGCAGTTGGGGCAGGGTCAACGAGCAGTACTTC. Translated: CASSWGRVNEQYF.

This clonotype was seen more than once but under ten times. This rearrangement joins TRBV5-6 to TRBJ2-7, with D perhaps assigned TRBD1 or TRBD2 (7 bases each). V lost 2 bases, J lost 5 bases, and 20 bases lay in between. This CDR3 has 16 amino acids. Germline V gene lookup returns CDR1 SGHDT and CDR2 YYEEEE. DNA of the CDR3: TGTGCCAGCAGCTTAGCGGGACAGCTGCCGGGGGACGAGCAGTACTTC. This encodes CASSLAGQLPGDEQYF.

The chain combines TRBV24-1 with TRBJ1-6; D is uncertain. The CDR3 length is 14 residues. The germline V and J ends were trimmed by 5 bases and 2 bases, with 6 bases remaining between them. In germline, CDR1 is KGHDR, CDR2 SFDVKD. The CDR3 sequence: CATSGATYNSPLHF. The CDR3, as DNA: TGTGCCACCAGTGGAGCCACCTATAATTCACCCCTCCACTTT.

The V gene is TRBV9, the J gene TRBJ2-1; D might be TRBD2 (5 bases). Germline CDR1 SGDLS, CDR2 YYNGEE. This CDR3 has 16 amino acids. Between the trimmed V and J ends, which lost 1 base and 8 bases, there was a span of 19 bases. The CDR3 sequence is CASSVYSGRYMDEQFF. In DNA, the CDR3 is TGTGCCAGCAGCGTATACAGCGGACGGTATATGGATGAGCAGTTCTTC.